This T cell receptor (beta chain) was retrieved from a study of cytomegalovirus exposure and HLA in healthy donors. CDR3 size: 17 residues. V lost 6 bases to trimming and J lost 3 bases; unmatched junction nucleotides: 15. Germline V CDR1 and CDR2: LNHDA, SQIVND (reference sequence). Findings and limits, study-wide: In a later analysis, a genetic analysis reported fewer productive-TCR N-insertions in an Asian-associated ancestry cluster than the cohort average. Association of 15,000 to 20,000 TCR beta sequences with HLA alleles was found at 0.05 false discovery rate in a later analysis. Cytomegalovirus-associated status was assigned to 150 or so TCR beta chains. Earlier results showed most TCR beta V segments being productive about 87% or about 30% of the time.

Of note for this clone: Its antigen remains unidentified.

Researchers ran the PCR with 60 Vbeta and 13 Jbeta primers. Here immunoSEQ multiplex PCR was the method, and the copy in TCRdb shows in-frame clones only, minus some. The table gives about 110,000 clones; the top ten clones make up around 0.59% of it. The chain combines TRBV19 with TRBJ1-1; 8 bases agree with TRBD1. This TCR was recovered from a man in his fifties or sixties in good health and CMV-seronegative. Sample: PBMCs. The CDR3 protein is CASRVGAGGEKYTEAFF. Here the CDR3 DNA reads TGTGCCAGTAGGGTGGGTGCAGGGGGCGAGAAGTACACTGAAGCTTTCTTT.